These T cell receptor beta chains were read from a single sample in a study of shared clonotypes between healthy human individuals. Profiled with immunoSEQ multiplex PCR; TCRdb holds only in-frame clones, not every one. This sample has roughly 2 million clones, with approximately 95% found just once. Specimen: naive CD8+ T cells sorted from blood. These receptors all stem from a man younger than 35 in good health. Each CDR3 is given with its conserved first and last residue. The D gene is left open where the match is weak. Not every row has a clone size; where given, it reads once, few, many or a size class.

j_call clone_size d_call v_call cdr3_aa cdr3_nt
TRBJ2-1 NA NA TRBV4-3 CASSQDFGIEFDEQFF TGCGCCAGCAGCCAAGATTTCGGGATTGAGTTCGATGAGCAGTTCTTC
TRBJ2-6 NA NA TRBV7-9 CASSVDSGANVLTF TGTGCCAGCAGCGTTGACTCTGGGGCCAACGTCCTGACTTTC
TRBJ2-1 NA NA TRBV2 CASSELFNNEQFF TGTGCCAGCAGTGAGCTATTCAACAATGAGCAGTTCTTC
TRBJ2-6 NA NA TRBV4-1 CASSLTIPSSGANVLTF TGCGCCAGCAGCCTGACAATTCCCAGCTCTGGGGCCAACGTCCTGACTTTC
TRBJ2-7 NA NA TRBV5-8 CASSLEVGTGYEQYF TGTGCCAGCAGCTTGGAGGTCGGTACCGGCTACGAGCAGTACTTC
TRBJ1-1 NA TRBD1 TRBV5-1 CASSSGDRRLEAFF TGCGCCAGCAGCTCCGGGGACAGGCGACTTGAAGCTTTCTTT
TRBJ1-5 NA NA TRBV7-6 CASSQQEGQPQHF TGTGCCAGCAGCCAACAGGAGGGGCAGCCCCAGCATTTT
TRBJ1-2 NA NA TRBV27 CASRGQGYGYTF TGTGCCAGCAGGGGCCAGGGCTATGGCTACACCTTC
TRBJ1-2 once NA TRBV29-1 CSVEGGRNYGYTF TGCAGCGTTGAGGGGGGGCGCAACTATGGCTACACCTTC
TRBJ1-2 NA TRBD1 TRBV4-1 CASSQEGGTGGAATF TGCGCCAGCAGCCAAGAGGGAGGGACAGGGGGCGCGGCAACCTTC
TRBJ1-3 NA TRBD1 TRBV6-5 CASSLGQGAGNTIYF TGTGCCAGCAGTCTAGGACAGGGTGCTGGAAACACCATATATTTT
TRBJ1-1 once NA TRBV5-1 CASSLDWGDTEAFF TGCGCCAGCAGCTTGGACTGGGGAGATACTGAAGCTTTCTTT
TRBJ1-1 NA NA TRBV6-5 CASSYSQQNTEAFF TGTGCCAGCAGTTACTCCCAGCAGAACACTGAAGCTTTCTTT
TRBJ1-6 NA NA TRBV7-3 CASSLGGSYNSPLHF TGTGCCAGCAGCTTGGGAGGGTCCTATAATTCACCCCTCCACTTT
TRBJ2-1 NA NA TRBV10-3 CAISGPMDEQFF TGTGCCATCAGTGGCCCAATGGATGAGCAGTTCTTC
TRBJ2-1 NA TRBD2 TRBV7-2 CASSSGTSGYNEQFF TGTGCCAGCAGCTCCGGGACTAGCGGCTACAATGAGCAGTTCTTC
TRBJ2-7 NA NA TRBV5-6 CASSLGHMVYEQYF TGTGCCAGCAGCTTGGGGCACATGGTCTACGAGCAGTACTTC
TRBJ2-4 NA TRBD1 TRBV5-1 CASKQDLGTGAKNIQYF TGCGCCAGCAAACAAGATCTTGGGACAGGGGCCAAAAACATTCAGTACTTC
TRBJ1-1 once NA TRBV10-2 CASSDVSKNTEAFF TGCGCCAGCAGTGATGTAAGTAAGAACACTGAAGCTTTCTTT
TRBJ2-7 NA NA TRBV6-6 CASSGLEVGEQYF TGTGCCAGCAGTGGACTGGAGGTAGGGGAGCAGTACTTC
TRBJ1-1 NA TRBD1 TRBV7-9 CASSPYRGNTEAFF TGTGCCAGCAGCCCGTACAGGGGGAACACTGAAGCTTTCTTT
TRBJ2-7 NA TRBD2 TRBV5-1 CASSLVPTSGRVHEQYF TGCGCCAGCAGCTTGGTCCCGACTAGCGGGAGAGTCCACGAGCAGTACTTC
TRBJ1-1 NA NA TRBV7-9 CASSLAELGEAFF TGTGCCAGCAGCTTAGCCGAGCTCGGGGAAGCTTTCTTT
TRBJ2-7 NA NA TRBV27 CASSSGGWEQYF TGTGCCAGCAGTTCCGGAGGGTGGGAGCAGTACTTC
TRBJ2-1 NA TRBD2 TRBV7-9 CASSLASGGYNEQFF TGTGCCAGCAGCTTGGCTAGCGGGGGGTACAATGAGCAGTTCTTC
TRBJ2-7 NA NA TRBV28 CASCGGSGEGYEQYF TGTGCCAGCTGCGGCGGATCGGGAGAGGGCTACGAGCAGTACTTC
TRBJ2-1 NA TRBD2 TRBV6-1 CASIAGVDNEQFF TGTGCCAGCATAGCGGGAGTAGACAATGAGCAGTTCTTC
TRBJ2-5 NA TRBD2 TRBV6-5 CASSPSGTIRETQYF TGTGCCAGCAGCCCTAGCGGGACGATCAGGGAGACCCAGTACTTC
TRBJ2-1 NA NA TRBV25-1 CASSAIEGYNEQFF TGTGCCAGCAGTGCAATCGAGGGTTACAATGAGCAGTTCTTC
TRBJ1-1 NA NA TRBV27 CASSLSIGFAEAFF TGTGCCAGCAGTTTATCGATTGGTTTCGCTGAAGCTTTCTTT
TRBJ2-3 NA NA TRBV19 CASSNSRGTTDTQYF TGTGCCAGTAGTAATTCCAGGGGCACCACAGATACGCAGTATTTT
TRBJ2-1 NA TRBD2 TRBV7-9 CASSTSGSSYNEQFF TGTGCCAGCAGCACTAGCGGATCATCCTACAATGAGCAGTTCTTC
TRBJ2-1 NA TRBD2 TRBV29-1 CSVEDSLTSGRAEEQFF TGCAGCGTTGAAGATTCCTTGACTAGCGGGCGGGCGGAAGAGCAGTTCTTC
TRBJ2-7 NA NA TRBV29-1 CSVEDGTDSYEQYF TGCAGCGTTGAAGATGGGACGGACTCCTACGAGCAGTACTTC
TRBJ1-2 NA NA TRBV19 CASEGPEVGGYTF TGTGCCAGTGAGGGACCGGAGGTGGGTGGCTACACCTTC
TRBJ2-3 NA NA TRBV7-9 CASSSGQGGSTDTQYF TGTGCCAGCAGCTCAGGACAGGGAGGGAGCACAGATACGCAGTATTTT
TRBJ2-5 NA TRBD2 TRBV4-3 CASSQSLAGGETQYF TGCGCCAGCAGCCAATCCTTAGCGGGAGGAGAGACCCAGTACTTC
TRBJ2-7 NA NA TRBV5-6 CASSLALGPGTPQYEQYF TGTGCCAGCAGCTTGGCTTTAGGTCCGGGCACACCACAGTACGAGCAGTACTTC
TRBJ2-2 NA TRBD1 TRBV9 CASSVEGTEFTGELFF TGTGCCAGCAGCGTAGAGGGGACAGAGTTCACCGGGGAGCTGTTTTTT
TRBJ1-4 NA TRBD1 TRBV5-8 CASSASGTGGEKLFF TGTGCCAGCAGCGCGTCCGGGACAGGGGGGGAAAAACTGTTTTTT
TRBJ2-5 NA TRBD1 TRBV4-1 CASSRGQGYQETQYF TGCGCCAGCAGCCGGGGACAGGGGTACCAAGAGACCCAGTACTTC
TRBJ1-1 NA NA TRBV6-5 CASSYSEALNTEAFF TGTGCCAGCAGTTACTCAGAGGCTTTGAACACTGAAGCTTTCTTT
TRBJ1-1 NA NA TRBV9 CASSPSGNSNTEAFF TGTGCCAGCAGCCCCTCTGGAAATTCGAACACTGAAGCTTTCTTT
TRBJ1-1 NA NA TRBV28 CAREMGGRTEAFF TGTGCCAGAGAGATGGGGGGGAGGACTGAAGCTTTCTTT
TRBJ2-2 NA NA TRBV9 CASSGDTANTGELFF TGTGCCAGCAGTGGAGACACCGCGAACACCGGGGAGCTGTTTTTT
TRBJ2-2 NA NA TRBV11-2 CASSLESGFGELFF TGTGCCAGCAGCTTAGAATCCGGCTTCGGGGAGCTGTTTTTT
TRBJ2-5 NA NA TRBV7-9 CASMSPGPKLETQYF TGTGCCAGCATGAGCCCAGGACCCAAGTTGGAGACCCAGTACTTC
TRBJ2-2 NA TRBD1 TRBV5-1 CASSLVGQGAAGELFF TGCGCCAGCAGCTTGGTGGGACAGGGGGCAGCCGGGGAGCTGTTTTTT
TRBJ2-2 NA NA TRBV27 CASSLGHTGELFF TGTGCCAGCAGTTTGGGGCACACCGGGGAGCTGTTTTTT
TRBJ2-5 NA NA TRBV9 CASSSEEGEETQYF TGTGCCAGCAGCTCTGAGGAGGGGGAAGAGACCCAGTACTTC
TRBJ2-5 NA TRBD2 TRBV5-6 CASSLPQGLAEETQYF TGTGCCAGCAGTTTACCCCAGGGACTAGCGGAAGAGACCCAGTACTTC